The rows below give T cell receptor beta chains drawn from one sample of a study of CD8 T cells in Susac syndrome. One entry per CDR3 protein results from TCRdb running MiXCR on the immunoSEQ multiplex PCR reads. The sample consists of roughly 89,000 distinct CDR3 sequences, approximately 96% of them appearing once. The sample comprised CD8+ T cells from PBMCs. These receptors came from a human donor with Susac syndrome. Each CDR3 is given with its conserved first and last residue. A D gene is named only where the DNA matches it firmly. Some rows have no size entry. The others give once, few or many, or a class for an expanded clone.

v_gene	d_gene	abundance	j_gene	CDR3aa	CDR3nt
TRBV20-1	TRBD1	NA	TRBJ2-1	CSAPGDRADGEQFF	TGCAGCGCGCCGGGGGACAGGGCCGACGGCGAGCAGTTCTTC
TRBV28	NA	NA	TRBJ2-2	CASTRGTGELFF	TGTGCCAGCACCCGGGGGACCGGGGAGCTGTTTTTT
TRBV4-3	NA	NA	TRBJ2-3	CASSLENRAADTQYF	TGCGCCAGCAGCCTCGAAAACAGGGCTGCAGATACGCAGTATTTT
TRBV20-1	TRBD2	NA	TRBJ2-1	CSARDTARGGFYDEQFF	TGCAGTGCTAGAGATACTGCGCGGGGGGGGTTTTATGATGAGCAGTTCTTC
TRBV29-1	NA	NA	TRBJ1-2	CSALVRWGYTF	TGCAGCGCGCTAGTTCGGTGGGGCTACACCTTC
TRBV28	TRBD2	NA	TRBJ2-5	CASSSWTSGTQETQYF	TGTGCCAGCAGTTCATGGACTAGCGGGACCCAAGAGACCCAGTACTTC
TRBV27	NA	NA	TRBJ1-5	CASSPRGRGGQPQHF	TGTGCCAGCAGCCCCCGGGGCAGGGGTGGGCAGCCCCAGCATTTT
TRBV30	NA	NA	TRBJ1-3	CAWSGRGQISGNTIYF	TGTGCCTGGAGTGGCCGGGGGCAGATTTCTGGAAACACCATATATTTT
TRBV13	TRBD1	NA	TRBJ2-1	CASSSASGTGPFSYNEQFF	TGTGCCAGCAGCTCAGCTTCCGGGACAGGTCCATTTTCCTACAATGAGCAGTTCTTC
TRBV11-2	NA	NA	TRBJ1-5	CASSLDPAEYSNQPQHF	TGTGCCAGCAGCTTAGACCCCGCGGAGTATAGCAATCAGCCCCAGCATTTT
TRBV6-5	NA	NA	TRBJ2-3	CASSNLGGTDTQYF	TGTGCCAGCAGTAACCTGGGAGGCACAGATACGCAGTATTTT
TRBV9	TRBD2	NA	TRBJ2-2	CASSVTSGDTGELFF	TGTGCCAGCAGCGTGACTAGCGGGGACACCGGGGAGCTGTTTTTT
TRBV7-9	NA	NA	TRBJ2-3	CASSLPPDASTDTQYF	TGTGCCAGCAGCCTCCCGCCAGACGCTAGCACAGATACGCAGTATTTT
TRBV6-2/TRBV6-3	TRBD1	NA	TRBJ1-5	CASSYGAGGNQPQHF	TGTGCCAGCAGTTACGGGGCAGGGGGGAATCAGCCCCAGCATTTT
TRBV13	NA	NA	TRBJ2-5	CASRTATGEETQYF	TGTGCCAGCAGGACAGCCACGGGGGAAGAGACCCAGTACTTC
TRBV20-1	TRBD2	NA	TRBJ2-3	CSANPSGGADTQYF	TGCAGTGCTAACCCTAGCGGGGGGGCAGATACGCAGTATTTT
TRBV14	NA	NA	TRBJ2-7	CASSQIPGWEQYF	TGTGCCAGCAGCCAAATCCCCGGGTGGGAGCAGTACTTC
TRBV29-1	NA	NA	TRBJ1-2	CSVGSSDSWDYGYTF	TGCAGCGTTGGAAGCTCTGACAGTTGGGACTATGGCTACACCTTC
TRBV16	NA	NA	TRBJ1-3	CASSQSNSLYTIYF	TGTGCCAGCAGCCAAAGTAACAGCTTATACACCATATATTTT
TRBV4-3	NA	NA	TRBJ1-4	CASSQYGGIHEKLFF	TGCGCCAGCAGCCAGTATGGCGGGATCCATGAAAAACTGTTTTTT
TRBV20-1	TRBD1	once	TRBJ2-3	CSALPRGGEVNTQYF	TGCAGTGCTCTACCTCGAGGGGGCGAGGTGAATACGCAGTATTTT
TRBV9	TRBD1	NA	TRBJ2-7	CASSVAGTGFYEQYF	TGTGCCAGCAGCGTAGCTGGGACAGGATTCTACGAGCAGTACTTC
TRBV14	TRBD1	NA	TRBJ1-2	CASSQDLTTGDSYTF	TGTGCCAGCAGCCAAGATCTGACTACAGGGGACAGCTACACCTTC
TRBV5-1	TRBD1	NA	TRBJ1-6	CASSLVGQAGSPLHF	TGCGCCAGCAGCTTGGTTGGACAGGCGGGTTCACCCCTCCACTTT
TRBV9	NA	NA	TRBJ2-1	CASSSAGGYNEQFF	TGTGCCAGCAGCTCGGCGGGCGGATACAATGAGCAGTTCTTC
TRBV4-1	NA	NA	TRBJ2-7	CASSQQFFLEQYF	TGCGCCAGCAGCCAACAGTTTTTCCTCGAGCAGTACTTC
TRBV30	TRBD1	NA	TRBJ1-2	CAGGQGGNYGYTF	TGTGCCGGGGGACAGGGGGGAAACTATGGCTACACCTTC
TRBV28	NA	NA	TRBJ2-5	CASSLLAATSGTQYF	TGTGCCAGCAGTTTATTGGCGGCGACCTCCGGGACCCAGTACTTC
TRBV19	TRBD2	NA	TRBJ2-2	CASSFGTSGTGELFF	TGTGCCAGTAGTTTTGGGACTAGCGGCACCGGGGAGCTGTTTTTT
TRBV6-5	NA	NA	TRBJ1-2	CASRTTGTYGYTF	TGTGCCAGCAGGACCACAGGGACCTATGGCTACACCTTC
TRBV27	NA	NA	TRBJ2-1	CASSLGRGNEQFF	TGTGCCAGCAGTTTAGGTAGGGGCAATGAGCAGTTCTTC
TRBV29-1	TRBD1	NA	TRBJ1-1	CSAKMTGRGNTEAFF	TGCAGCGCCAAAATGACAGGGCGGGGGAACACTGAAGCTTTCTTT
TRBV18	NA	NA	TRBJ1-1	CASSPRGGMNTEAFF	TGTGCCAGCTCACCCCGCGGGGGGATGAACACTGAAGCTTTCTTT
TRBV30	NA	NA	TRBJ1-1	CAWTDNPQGNAFF	TGTGCCTGGACTGACAATCCCCAGGGTAACGCTTTCTTT
TRBV7-9	TRBD1	NA	TRBJ1-3	CASSSGQGNTIYF	TGTGCCAGCAGCTCGGGACAGGGGAACACCATATATTTT
TRBV4-3	NA	NA	TRBJ2-3	CASSVTAGTRSTDTQYF	TGCGCCAGCAGCGTCACCGCCGGGACTCGCAGCACAGATACGCAGTATTTT
TRBV7-3	TRBD1	NA	TRBJ2-5	CASSPSQGAETQYF	TGTGCCAGCAGCCCGTCACAGGGGGCTGAGACCCAGTACTTC
TRBV5-4	NA	NA	TRBJ2-5	CASSADSTETQYF	TGTGCCAGCAGCGCGGACAGCACGGAGACCCAGTACTTC
TRBV20-1	NA	NA	TRBJ2-1	CSAMETGPNEQFF	TGCAGTGCTATGGAGACAGGTCCTAATGAGCAGTTCTTC
TRBV2	TRBD2	NA	TRBJ2-1	CASGNWRGDYNEQFF	TGTGCCAGCGGGAACTGGCGGGGGGACTACAATGAGCAGTTCTTC
TRBV30	NA	NA	TRBJ2-7	CAWSAEGRGEQYF	TGTGCCTGGAGTGCGGAGGGTCGGGGTGAGCAGTACTTC
TRBV7-9	TRBD1	few	TRBJ2-2	CASSPTGGTGELFF	TGTGCCAGCAGCCCGACAGGGGGGACCGGGGAGCTGTTTTTT
TRBV12-3/TRBV12-4	NA	NA	TRBJ1-6	CASSLYPGPRLHF	TGTGCCAGCAGTTTATACCCCGGGCCTCGCCTCCACTTT
TRBV2	NA	NA	TRBJ2-7	CASSRTAAGYEQYF	TGTGCCAGCAGCCGGACCGCTGCCGGCTACGAGCAGTACTTC
TRBV12-5	NA	NA	TRBJ2-4	CASGLVLPKNIQYF	TGTGCTAGTGGTTTGGTACTCCCCAAAAACATTCAGTACTTC
TRBV5-1	NA	NA	TRBJ1-1	CASSPQAGRFAEAFF	TGCGCCAGCAGCCCCCAGGCAGGGCGTTTCGCTGAAGCTTTCTTT
TRBV6-5	TRBD2	NA	TRBJ2-3	CASSYSTTSGDTDTQYF	TGTGCCAGCAGTTACTCCACGACTAGCGGGGACACAGATACGCAGTATTTT
TRBV15	NA	NA	TRBJ2-3	CATRRTGTGTDTQYF	TGTGCCACCAGACGTACCGGGACGGGCACAGATACGCAGTATTTT
TRBV29-1	NA	NA	TRBJ2-7	CSVRKGGGYEQYF	TGCAGCGTCCGTAAGGGGGGAGGCTACGAGCAGTACTTC
TRBV30	NA	NA	TRBJ1-2	CAWSVHSQGYTF	TGTGCCTGGAGTGTACACAGTCAGGGCTACACCTTC
TRBV5-1	NA	NA	TRBJ2-7	CASSLEDYYEQYF	TGCGCCAGCAGCTTGGAGGATTACTACGAGCAGTACTTC
TRBV4-2	TRBD1	NA	TRBJ2-3	CASSQRVDRGRDTQYF	TGTGCCAGCAGCCAAAGAGTGGACAGGGGGCGTGATACGCAGTATTTT
TRBV11-1	TRBD2	NA	TRBJ2-5	CASRKRLGGRYQETQYF	TGTGCCAGCAGAAAACGATTAGGCGGGAGGTACCAAGAGACCCAGTACTTC
TRBV5-4	TRBD1	NA	TRBJ1-1	CASTTGVDAEAFF	TGTGCCAGCACGACAGGGGTCGACGCTGAAGCTTTCTTT
TRBV29-1	NA	NA	TRBJ1-1	CSVVPGRAEAFF	TGCAGCGTTGTCCCAGGTCGGGCTGAAGCTTTCTTT